This TCR beta chain is drawn from a study of Graves' ophthalmopathy and Graves' hyperthyroidism. RNA transcripts yielded amplified TCR beta CDR3 regions. HTBI primers served in a first-round RT-PCR, which a second-round multiplex PCR followed. TCRdb re-derived calls from the multiplex PCR reads in MiXCR, one entry per CDR3 protein. The profile shows about 600,000 distinct CDR3 sequences, approximately 37% of them singletons. The ends were cut back, 4 bases at V and 0 bases at J, with 12 bases in the middle. Germline V lookup: CDR1 MDHEN, CDR2 SYDVKM. The length of the CDR3 is 15 residues. The rearrangement joins TRBV28 to TRBJ1-2; possible D gene TRBD1, 6 bases. Sequenced input: peripheral blood or thyroid tissue (not recorded which). The TCR sequence derives from an adult man with Graves' hyperthyroidism. CDR3 bases: TGTGCCAGCAGTTCTGGGGGCAGCACTAACTATGGCTACACCTTC. Its translation: CASSSGGSTNYGYTF.